Each of the 10 T cell receptor beta chains below was sequenced from the same sample in a study of chemoradiotherapy in HPV16-positive cancers. TCRdb's table, derived via immunoSEQ multiplex PCR, lists solely in-frame clones and lacks some. This table has fewer than 35,000 clones, more than 85% appearing once. The sample here was blood, taken from a patient who underwent chemoradiotherapy. Receptors originate from a human donor with HPV-associated anogenital cancer.

The chain recombines TRBV6-5 with TRBJ1-1; the D gene is possibly TRBD1 (6 bases). The CDR3 sequence is 15 residues long. The V end lost 2 bases, the J end lost 3 bases, and 13 bases lay between the germline ends. Germline assignment: CDR1 MNHEY and CDR2 SVGAGI. CDR3: CASSYGGGADTEAFF. As DNA, the CDR3 is TGTGCCAGCAGTTACGGGGGGGGCGCGGACACTGAAGCTTTCTTT.

V gene TRBV5-1 combines with J gene TRBJ2-6; D possibly corresponds to TRBD1 (5 bases). Trimming took 8 bases from V and 2 from J, leaving 11 bases between them. The CDR3 covers 14 residues. The germline CDR1 and CDR2 sequences are SGHRS and YFSETQ. CDR3 region: CARTDTPGANVLTF. The CDR3 DNA sequence: TGCGCCAGGACAGATACACCTGGGGCCAACGTCCTGACTTTC. The complete variable domain, with remaining parts taken from reference TRBV5-1 and TRBJ2-6, reads KAGVTQTPRYLIKTRGQQVTLSCSPISGHRSVSWYQQTPGQGLQFLFEYFSETQRNKGNFPGRFSGRQFSNSRSEMNVSTLELGDSALYLCARTDTPGANVLTFGAGSRLTVL.

The sample holds a few counts of this clone. The V gene is TRBV5-1, the J gene TRBJ1-2; TRBD1 might be the D (5 bases). The CDR3 runs 14 residues. V lost 2 bases and J lost 6, with 14 bases in between. Germline V gene sequence: CDR1 SGHRS, CDR2 YFSETQ. The CDR3 region has the DNA TGCGCCAGCAGCTTAGAGGGGCAGCCAAATGGCTACACCTTC. It specifies CASSLEGQPNGYTF.

This chain links TRBV6-5 with TRBJ2-7; D ambiguous. The germline gives CDR1 MNHEY, CDR2 SVGAGI. The CDR3 spans 13 residues. V was pared by 0 bases and J by 3 bases, with 6 bases between. The DNA for the CDR3 is TGTGCCAGCAGTTACTCCGGAAACTACGAGCAGTACTTC. It codes for CASSYSGNYEQYF.

The chain recombines TRBV6-4 with TRBJ2-3; 10 positions match TRBD2. CDR1 and CDR2 from the germline V gene are MRHNA and SNTAGT. V trimming: 2 bases; J trimming: 4 bases; junction bases outside the gene matches: 0. This CDR3 contains 14 residues. The DNA for the CDR3 is TGTGCCAGCAGTGACAGCGGGGGGGCAGATACGCAGTATTTT. Protein product: CASSDSGGADTQYF.

The genes are TRBV7-9 and TRBJ2-2; TRBD1 aligns across 7 bases. Germline assignment: CDR1 SEHNR and CDR2 FQNEAQ (reference sequence). V lost 4 bases and J lost 5; bases outside the gene matches: 7. The CDR3 length is 15 residues. Here the CDR3 reads CASSYTGDDTGELFF. CDR3 nucleotide sequence: TGTGCCAGCAGCTATACAGGGGACGATACCGGGGAGCTGTTTTTT.

The chain links TRBV6-1 to TRBJ2-2, with D possibly matching TRBD2 (5 bases). Germline lookup yields CDR1 MNHNS and CDR2 SASEGT. V lost 3 bases and J lost 2, with 10 bases in between. The CDR3 has 15 residues. This CDR3 reads CASSDWSGNTGELFF. For the CDR3, the DNA is TGTGCCAGCAGTGATTGGAGCGGTAACACCGGGGAGCTGTTTTTT.

The genes are TRBV4-1 and TRBJ2-3; 12 positions agree with TRBD2. V shed 4 bases, J shed 4 bases, and the junction held 3 bases outside the gene matches. Germline CDR1 is MGHRA and CDR2 is YSYEKL. There are 15 residues in the CDR3. CDR3 amino acids: CASSLLAGGPDTQYF. The CDR3 DNA reads TGCGCCAGCAGCCTACTAGCGGGGGGCCCAGATACGCAGTATTTT.

The chain combines TRBV7-8 with TRBJ1-4, with 8 bases aligning to TRBD1. Germline CDR1 and CDR2: SGHVS and FQNEAQ. The V segment lost 9 bases and the J segment 3 bases; nucleotides outside the gene matches: 3. The CDR3 is 13 residues long. CDR3 residues: CARTQGANEKLFF. The CDR3 nucleotides are TGTGCCAGGACACAGGGGGCTAATGAAAAACTGTTTTTT.

The rearrangement links TRBV4-2 to TRBJ2-2; D remains unclear. The CDR3 consists of 15 residues. The ends were cut back, 9 bases at V and 1 base at J, with 15 bases in the middle. Germline-derived CDR1 and CDR2 are LGHNA and YNFKEQ. For the CDR3, the DNA is TGTGCCAGTCAGCCTACATGGGGGAACACCGGGGAGCTGTTTTTT. Translating gives CASQPTWGNTGELFF.